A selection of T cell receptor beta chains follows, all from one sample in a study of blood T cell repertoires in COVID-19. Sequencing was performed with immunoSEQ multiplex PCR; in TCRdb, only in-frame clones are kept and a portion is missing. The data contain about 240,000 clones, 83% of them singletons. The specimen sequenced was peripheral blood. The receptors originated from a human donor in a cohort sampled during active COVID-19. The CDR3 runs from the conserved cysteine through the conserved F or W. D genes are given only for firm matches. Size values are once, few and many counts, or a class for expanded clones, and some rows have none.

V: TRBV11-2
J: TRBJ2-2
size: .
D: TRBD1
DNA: TGTGCCAGCAGCATGGACAGGGCGAGCACCGGGGAGCTGTTTTTT
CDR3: CASSMDRASTGELFF

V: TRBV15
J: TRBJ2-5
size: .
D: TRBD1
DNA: TGTGCCACCAGCACCCGACAGGGGTCAGAGACCCAGTACTTC
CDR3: CATSTRQGSETQYF

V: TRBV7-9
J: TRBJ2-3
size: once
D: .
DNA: TGTGCCAGCAGCCCGCGGCTCAGGGTTGCTGGCACAGATACGCAGTATTTT
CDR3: CASSPRLRVAGTDTQYF

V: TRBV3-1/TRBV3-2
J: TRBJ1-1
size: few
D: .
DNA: TGTGCCAGCAGCCAAGGTGGGGGAGGGACTGAAGCTTTCTTT
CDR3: CASSQGGGGTEAFF

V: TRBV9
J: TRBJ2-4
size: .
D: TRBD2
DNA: TGTGCCAGCAGCGTAGGGACTAGCGGGGGGGCGAGGGACATTCAGTACTTC
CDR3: CASSVGTSGGARDIQYF

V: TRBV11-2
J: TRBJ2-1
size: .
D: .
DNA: TGTGCCAGCAGCCTACCTCACAATGAGCAGTTCTTC
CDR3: CASSLPHNEQFF

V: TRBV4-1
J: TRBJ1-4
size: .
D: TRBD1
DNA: TGCGCCAGCAGCTTCGGGGACAGGCGGAATGAAAAACTGTTTTTT
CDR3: CASSFGDRRNEKLFF

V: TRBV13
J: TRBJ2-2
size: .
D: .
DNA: TGTGCCAGCAGCTTAATCTTTGCAGGGAATACCGGGGAGCTGTTTTTT
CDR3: CASSLIFAGNTGELFF

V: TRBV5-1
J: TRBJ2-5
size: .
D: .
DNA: TGCGCCAGCAGCGTCTCTAGTGGGGGAGGGACCCAGTACTTC
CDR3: CASSVSSGGGTQYF

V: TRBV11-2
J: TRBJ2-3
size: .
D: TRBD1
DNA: TGTGCCAGCAGCTTAGGTACAGGGGCGCTCACAGATACGCAGTATTTT
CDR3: CASSLGTGALTDTQYF

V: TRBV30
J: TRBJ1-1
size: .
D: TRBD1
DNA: TGTGCCTGGAGTACAGGGGGGCGGACTGAAGCTTTCTTT
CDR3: CAWSTGGRTEAFF

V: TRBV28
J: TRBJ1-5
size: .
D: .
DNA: TGTGCCAGCAGTTCGACGGGTTCTCGATCTAGCAATCAGCCCCAGCATTTT
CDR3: CASSSTGSRSSNQPQHF

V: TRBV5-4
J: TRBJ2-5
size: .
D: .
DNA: TGTGCCAGCAGCTTGGGAAATAGCGGAGGAGAGACCCAGTACTTC
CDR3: CASSLGNSGGETQYF

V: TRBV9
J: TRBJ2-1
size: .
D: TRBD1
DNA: TGTGCCAGCAGCGTATTGCCTGGGGACAGGGTCAATGAGCAGTTCTTC
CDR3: CASSVLPGDRVNEQFF

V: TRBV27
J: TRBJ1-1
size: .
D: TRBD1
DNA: TGTGCCAGCAGTTTAGAAGGGGGCGCAGATACTGAAGCTTTCTTT
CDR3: CASSLEGGADTEAFF

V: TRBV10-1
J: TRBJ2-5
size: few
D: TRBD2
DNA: TGCGCCAGCAGTGAGACGGGGAGCGGGAGGCGAGAGACCCAGTACTTC
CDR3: CASSETGSGRRETQYF

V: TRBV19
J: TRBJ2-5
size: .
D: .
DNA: TGTGCCAGTAGTATAGAAGCCAGGGAAGATTCGGGAGAGACCCAGTACTTC
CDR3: CASSIEAREDSGETQYF

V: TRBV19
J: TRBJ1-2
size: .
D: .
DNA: TGTGCCAGTAGTATCCAGGGTGGAGGCTACACCTTC
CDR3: CASSIQGGGYTF

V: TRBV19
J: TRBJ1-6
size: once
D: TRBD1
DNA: TGTGCCAGTAGTATAGGAGGGACAGTCGATTCACCCCTCCACTTT
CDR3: CASSIGGTVDSPLHF

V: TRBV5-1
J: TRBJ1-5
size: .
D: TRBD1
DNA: TGCGCCAGCAGCCCTTCTACAGGGGATCAGCCCCAGCATTTT
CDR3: CASSPSTGDQPQHF

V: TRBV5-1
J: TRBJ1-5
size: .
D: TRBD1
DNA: TGCGCCAGCAGTGAGGGACAGGGGGTTCAGCCCCAGCATTTT
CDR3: CASSEGQGVQPQHF

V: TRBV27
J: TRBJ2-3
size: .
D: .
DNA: TGTGCCAGCAGTCCCCTGGCTGCAGATACGCAGTATTTT
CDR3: CASSPLAADTQYF

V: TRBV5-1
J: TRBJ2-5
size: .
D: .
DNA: TGCGCCAGCAGCCCGGACAGTACAAAAGAGACCCAGTACTTC
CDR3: CASSPDSTKETQYF

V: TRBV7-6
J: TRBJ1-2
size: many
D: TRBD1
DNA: TGTGCCAGCAGCCTTGGACAGGGGGCAGTAGGCTACACCTTC
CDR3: CASSLGQGAVGYTF

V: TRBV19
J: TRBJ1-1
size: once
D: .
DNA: TGTGCCAGTAGTATAGGAGAGAACACTGAAGCTTTCTTT
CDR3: CASSIGENTEAFF

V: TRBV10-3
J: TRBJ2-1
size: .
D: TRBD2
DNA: TGTGCCACAAAAGATAGCGGGAGTTTCTACAATGAGCAGTTCTTC
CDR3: CATKDSGSFYNEQFF

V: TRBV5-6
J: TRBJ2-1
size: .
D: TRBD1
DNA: TGTGCCAGCAGCGCGGGACAGGGAAATGAGCAGTTCTTC
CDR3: CASSAGQGNEQFF

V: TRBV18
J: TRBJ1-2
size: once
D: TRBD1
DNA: TGTGCCAGCTCACAAAATACTCCGGGACAGGGGTCCGATGGCTACACCTTC
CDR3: CASSQNTPGQGSDGYTF

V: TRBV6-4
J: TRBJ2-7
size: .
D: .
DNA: TGTGCCAGCAGTCAGTACCCGGGTTACGAGCAGTACTTC
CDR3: CASSQYPGYEQYF

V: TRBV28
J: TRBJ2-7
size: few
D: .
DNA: TGTGCCAGCAGTCTCCCCGCCGGACAGTCCCACGAGCAGTACTTC
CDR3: CASSLPAGQSHEQYF

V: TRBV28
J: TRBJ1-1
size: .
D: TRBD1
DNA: TGTGCCAGCAAGTCCCAGGGGGCGCCGGGTACTGAAGCTTTCTTT
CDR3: CASKSQGAPGTEAFF

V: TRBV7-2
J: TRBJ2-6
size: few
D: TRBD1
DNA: TGTGCCAGCAGCTCGGTGGGGACAGCGCGCTCTGGGGCCAACGTCCTGACTTTC
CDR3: CASSSVGTARSGANVLTF

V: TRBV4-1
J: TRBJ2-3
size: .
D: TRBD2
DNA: TGCGCCAGCAGCTTAGCGGGGGGGCCATCAGATACGCAGTATTTT
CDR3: CASSLAGGPSDTQYF

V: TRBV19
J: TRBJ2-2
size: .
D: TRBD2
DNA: TGTGCCAGTAGTATAGCGAGACTAGCGGGAGGGCCCGTCGGGGAGCTGTTTTTT
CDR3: CASSIARLAGGPVGELFF

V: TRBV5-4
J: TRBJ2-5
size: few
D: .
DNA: TGTGCCAGCAGCACGGGAGGGGACAGGGTGGCGGAGACCCAGTACTTC
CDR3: CASSTGGDRVAETQYF

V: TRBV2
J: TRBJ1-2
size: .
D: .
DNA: TGTGCCAGCAGGCCGGCCGTTTTACGACAGAACTATGGCTACACCTTC
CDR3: CASRPAVLRQNYGYTF

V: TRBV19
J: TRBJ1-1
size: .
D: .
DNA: TGTGCCAGTAGGGGAGGGGCGGGGAGTTGGGACACTGAAGCTTTCTTT
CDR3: CASRGGAGSWDTEAFF